A selection of T cell receptor beta chains follows, all from one sample in a study of blood T cell repertoires in COVID-19. The method was immunoSEQ multiplex PCR; TCRdb's version includes in-frame clones alone and lacks a portion of them. The sample records about 160,000 clones, around 83% being singletons. The specimen was PBMCs or T cells enriched from blood (not recorded which). These receptors were obtained from a woman aged 50 to 60 in a cohort exposed to, infected with or recovered from COVID-19 (not recorded which). CDR3s include the opening cysteine and the closing phenylalanine or tryptophan. Fields, in order: CDR3 protein, CDR3 DNA, V gene, D gene, J gene, clone size. A D gene is named only where the DNA matches it firmly. A clone size is listed for some rows: how often the clone was seen (once, few, many), or a class if it is expanded.

CASSSGLAGQETQYF | TGTGCCAGCAGCTCCGGACTAGCGGGGCAAGAGACCCAGTACTTC | TRBV7-3 | TRBD2 | TRBJ2-5 | NA
CAWLLRGSGNTIYF | TGTGCCTGGCTTCTCAGGGGTTCGGGAAACACCATATATTTT | TRBV30 | NA | TRBJ1-3 | NA
CASSFSVGSSNEQYF | TGTGCCAGCAGCTTCTCCGTGGGGAGCAGCAACGAGCAGTACTTC | TRBV11-1 | NA | TRBJ2-7 | few
CAISESSGGYNSPLHF | TGTGCCATCAGTGAGTCGTCCGGGGGCTATAATTCACCCCTCCACTTT | TRBV10-3 | NA | TRBJ1-6 | NA
CASSIEGTGANYGYTF | TGTGCCAGTAGTATTGAAGGGACAGGGGCTAACTATGGCTACACCTTC | TRBV19 | TRBD1 | TRBJ1-2 | few
CASRGTGGTGELFF | TGCGCCAGCAGGGGGACAGGGGGAACCGGGGAGCTGTTTTTT | TRBV10-1 | TRBD1 | TRBJ2-2 | NA
CASGGGEFDEQYF | TGTGCCAGCGGGGGAGGGGAGTTCGACGAGCAGTACTTC | TRBV2 | TRBD2 | TRBJ2-7 | once
CAPDGEKLFF | TGTGCCCCCGACGGGGAAAAACTGTTTTTT | TRBV21-1 | NA | TRBJ1-4 | NA
CATSRDRGSTTNEKLFF | TGTGCCACCAGCAGAGACAGGGGGTCCACAACTAATGAAAAACTGTTTTTT | TRBV15 | TRBD1 | TRBJ1-4 | NA
CASSPSIWGGSYNEQFF | TGTGCCAGCTCACCATCCATATGGGGGGGGTCCTACAATGAGCAGTTCTTC | TRBV18 | TRBD2 | TRBJ2-1 | NA
CASSSVPGQGSYEQYF | TGCGCCAGCAGCTCTGTCCCGGGACAGGGTTCCTACGAGCAGTACTTC | TRBV5-1 | TRBD1 | TRBJ2-7 | NA
CASSFRDSFNSPLHF | TGTGCCAGCAGTTTCCGGGACAGTTTTAATTCACCCCTCCACTTT | TRBV27 | TRBD1 | TRBJ1-6 | NA
CASSLRGTEAFF | TGCGCCAGCAGCTTGCGGGGCACTGAAGCTTTCTTT | TRBV5-1 | NA | TRBJ1-1 | NA
CASSHRGTSSYNEQFF | TGTGCCAGCAGCCACAGGGGGACCAGCTCCTACAATGAGCAGTTCTTC | TRBV7-3 | TRBD1 | TRBJ2-1 | NA
CASSAVVVGTGTATYGYTF | TGTGCCAGCAGCGCAGTAGTAGTTGGGACCGGGACAGCTACATATGGCTACACCTTC | TRBV9 | TRBD1 | TRBJ1-2 | NA
CASSPSGTARDYGYTF | TGTGCCAGCAGCCCAAGTGGGACAGCCCGGGACTATGGCTACACCTTC | TRBV9 | TRBD1 | TRBJ1-2 | NA
CASSLGLVDRGTYEQYF | TGTGCCAGCAGCTTGGGGCTGGTGGACAGGGGGACCTACGAGCAGTACTTC | TRBV5-4 | TRBD1 | TRBJ2-7 | once
CASSNAGKNANVLTF | TGCGCCAGCAGCAACGCAGGGAAGAATGCCAACGTCCTGACTTTC | TRBV4-1 | NA | TRBJ2-6 | NA
CASSQETGGSYEQYF | TGTGCCAGCAGCCAAGAGACAGGGGGCTCCTACGAGCAGTACTTC | TRBV4-2 | TRBD1 | TRBJ2-7 | few
CASSGYGDSESYNEQFF | TGTGCCAGCAGCGGATACGGGGACAGTGAATCCTACAATGAGCAGTTCTTC | TRBV5-6 | TRBD1 | TRBJ2-1 | NA
CASSAPGLVLSDEQYF | TGTGCCAGCAGTGCACCTGGACTAGTGTTGAGCGACGAGCAGTACTTC | TRBV28 | TRBD2 | TRBJ2-7 | NA